This TCR beta chain was captured in a study of early T cells in non-severe SARS-CoV-2 infection. Study findings and constraints: VDJdb-based annotation leaned toward anti-spike CD8 responses and missed private and CD4 specificities.

TCRdb passed the 5' RACE reads through MiXCR, listing each CDR3 protein once. Among roughly 60,000 distinct CDR3 sequences listed, roughly 12% were seen once. A word on this clonotype: Its antigen is undetermined.

The CDR3 has 15 residues. Trimming pared 2 bases from V and 3 bases from J, leaving 11 bases between. Germline CDR1 and CDR2: LGHNA and YNFKEQ. The V gene is TRBV4-2, the J gene TRBJ1-3, with D perhaps TRBD1 (6 bases). The sample was whole blood. The clonotype comes from an adult who was a healthcare worker with PCR-confirmed SARS-CoV-2 infection or an uninfected control (not recorded which). The CDR3 region is CASSQPQGFGNTIYF. CDR3 in DNA: TGTGCCAGCAGCCAACCACAGGGATTTGGAAACACCATATATTTT.